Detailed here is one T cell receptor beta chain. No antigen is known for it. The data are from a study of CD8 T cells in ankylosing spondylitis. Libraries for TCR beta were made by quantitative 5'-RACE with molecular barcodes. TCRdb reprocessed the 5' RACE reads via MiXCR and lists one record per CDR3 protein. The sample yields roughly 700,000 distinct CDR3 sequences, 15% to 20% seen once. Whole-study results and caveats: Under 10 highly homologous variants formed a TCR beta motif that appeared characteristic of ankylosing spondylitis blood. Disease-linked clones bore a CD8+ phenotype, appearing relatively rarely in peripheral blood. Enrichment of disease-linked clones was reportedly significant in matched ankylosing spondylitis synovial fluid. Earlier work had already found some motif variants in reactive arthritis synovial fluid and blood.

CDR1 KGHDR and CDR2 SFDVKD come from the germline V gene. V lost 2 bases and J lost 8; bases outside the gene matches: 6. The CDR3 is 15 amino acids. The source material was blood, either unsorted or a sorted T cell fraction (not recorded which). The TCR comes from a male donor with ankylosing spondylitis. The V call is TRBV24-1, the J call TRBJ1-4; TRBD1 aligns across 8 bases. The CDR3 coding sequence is TGTGCCACCAGTGATTCGGACAGGGCGGGGGAAAAACTGTTTTTT. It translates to CATSDSDRAGEKLFF.